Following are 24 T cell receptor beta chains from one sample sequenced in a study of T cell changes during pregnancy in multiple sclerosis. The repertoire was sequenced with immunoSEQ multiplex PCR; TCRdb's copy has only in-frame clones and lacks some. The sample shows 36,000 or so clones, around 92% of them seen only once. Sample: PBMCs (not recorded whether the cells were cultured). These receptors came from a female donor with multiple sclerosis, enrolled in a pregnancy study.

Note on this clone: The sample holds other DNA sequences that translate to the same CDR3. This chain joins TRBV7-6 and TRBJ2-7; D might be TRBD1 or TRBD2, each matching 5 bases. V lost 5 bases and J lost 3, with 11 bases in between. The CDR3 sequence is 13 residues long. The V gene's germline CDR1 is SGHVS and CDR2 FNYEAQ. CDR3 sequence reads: CASSPGPNYEQYF. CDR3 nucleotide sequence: TGTGCCAGCAGCCCGGGACCGAACTACGAGCAGTACTTC.

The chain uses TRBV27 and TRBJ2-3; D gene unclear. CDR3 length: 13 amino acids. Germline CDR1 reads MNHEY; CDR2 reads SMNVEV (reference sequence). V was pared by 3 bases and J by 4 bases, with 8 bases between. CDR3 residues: CASSFSPPDTQYF. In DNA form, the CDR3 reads TGTGCCAGCAGTTTTAGCCCTCCAGATACGCAGTATTTT.

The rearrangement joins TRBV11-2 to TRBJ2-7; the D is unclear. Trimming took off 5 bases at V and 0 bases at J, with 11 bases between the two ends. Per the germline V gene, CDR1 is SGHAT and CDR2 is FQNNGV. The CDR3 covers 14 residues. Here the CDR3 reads CASSQDASSYEQYF. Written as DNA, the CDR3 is TGTGCCAGCAGCCAGGACGCGAGCTCCTACGAGCAGTACTTC. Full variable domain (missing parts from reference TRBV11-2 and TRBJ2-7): EAGVAQSPRYKIIEKRQSVAFWCNPISGHATLYWYQQILGQGPKLLIQFQNNGVVDDSQLPKDRFSAERLKGVDSTLKIQPAKLEDSAVYLCASSQDASSYEQYFGPGTRLTVT.

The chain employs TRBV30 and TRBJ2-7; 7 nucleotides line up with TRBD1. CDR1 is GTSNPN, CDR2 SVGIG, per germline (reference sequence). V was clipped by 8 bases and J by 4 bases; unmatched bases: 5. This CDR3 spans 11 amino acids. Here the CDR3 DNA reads TGTGCCCGCCAGACAGGGTACGAGCAGTACTTC. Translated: CARQTGYEQYF.

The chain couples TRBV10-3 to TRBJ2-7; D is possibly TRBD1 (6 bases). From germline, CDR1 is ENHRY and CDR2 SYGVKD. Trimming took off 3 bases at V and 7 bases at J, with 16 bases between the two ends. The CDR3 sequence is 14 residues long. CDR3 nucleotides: TGTGCCATCAGTGATAACCAGGGGTTCGGAGAGCAGTACTTC. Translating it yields CAISDNQGFGEQYF.

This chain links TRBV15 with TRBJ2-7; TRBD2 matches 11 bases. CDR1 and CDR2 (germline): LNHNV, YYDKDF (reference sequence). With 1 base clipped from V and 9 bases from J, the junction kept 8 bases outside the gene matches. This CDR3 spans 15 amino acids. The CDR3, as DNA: TGTGCCACCAGCAGAGTTAGCGGGAGGGCCTTTTCGCAGTACTTC. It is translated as CATSRVSGRAFSQYF.

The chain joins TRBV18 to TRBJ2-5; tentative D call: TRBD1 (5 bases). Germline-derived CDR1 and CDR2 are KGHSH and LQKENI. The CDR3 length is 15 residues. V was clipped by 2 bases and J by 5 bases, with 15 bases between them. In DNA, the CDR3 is TGTGCCAGCTCACCAACAGGTGGCCCTGGGGAGACCCAGTACTTC. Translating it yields CASSPTGGPGETQYF.

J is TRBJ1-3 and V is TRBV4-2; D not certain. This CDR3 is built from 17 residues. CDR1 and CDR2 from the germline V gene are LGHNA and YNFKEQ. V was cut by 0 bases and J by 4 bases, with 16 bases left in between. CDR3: CASSQDQDGAHGNTIYF. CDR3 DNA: TGTGCCAGCAGCCAAGATCAGGACGGAGCTCACGGAAACACCATATATTTT.

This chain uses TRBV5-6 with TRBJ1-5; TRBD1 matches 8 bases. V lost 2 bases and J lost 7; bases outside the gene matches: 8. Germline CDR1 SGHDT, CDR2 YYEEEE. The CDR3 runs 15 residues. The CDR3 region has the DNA TGTGCCAGCAGCTTAGGACAGGGTCAAGGACAGCCCCAGCATTTT. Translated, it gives CASSLGQGQGQPQHF.

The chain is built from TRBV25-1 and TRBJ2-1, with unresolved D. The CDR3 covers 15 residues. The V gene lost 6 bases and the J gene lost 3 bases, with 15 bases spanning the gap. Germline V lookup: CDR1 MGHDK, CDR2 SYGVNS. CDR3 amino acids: CASSSWTEDYNEQFF. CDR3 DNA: TGTGCCAGCAGCAGTTGGACGGAAGACTACAATGAGCAGTTCTTC.

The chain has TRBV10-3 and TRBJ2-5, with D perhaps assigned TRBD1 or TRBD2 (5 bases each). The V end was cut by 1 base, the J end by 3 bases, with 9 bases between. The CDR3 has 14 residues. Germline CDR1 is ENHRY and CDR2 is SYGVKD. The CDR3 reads CAISEWGREETQYF. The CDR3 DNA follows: TGTGCCATCAGTGAGTGGGGACGGGAAGAGACCCAGTACTTC.

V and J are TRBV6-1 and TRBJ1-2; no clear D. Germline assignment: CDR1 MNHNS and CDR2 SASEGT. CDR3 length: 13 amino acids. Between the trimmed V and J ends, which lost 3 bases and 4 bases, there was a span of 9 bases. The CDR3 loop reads CASSELVFYGYTF. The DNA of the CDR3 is TGTGCCAGCAGTGAGTTAGTCTTCTATGGCTACACCTTC.

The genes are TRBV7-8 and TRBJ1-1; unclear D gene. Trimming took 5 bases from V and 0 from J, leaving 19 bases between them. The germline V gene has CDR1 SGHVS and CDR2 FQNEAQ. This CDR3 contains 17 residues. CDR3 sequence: CASSGSLAQLMNTEAFF. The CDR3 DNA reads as TGTGCCAGCAGCGGGTCCCTTGCCCAACTTATGAACACTGAAGCTTTCTTT.

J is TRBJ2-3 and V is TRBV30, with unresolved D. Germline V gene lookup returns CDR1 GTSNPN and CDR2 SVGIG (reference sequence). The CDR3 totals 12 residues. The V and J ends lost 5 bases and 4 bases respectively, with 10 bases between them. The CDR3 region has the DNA TGTGCCTGGGGCGAGACCGCAGATACGCAGTATTTT. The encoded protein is CAWGETADTQYF.

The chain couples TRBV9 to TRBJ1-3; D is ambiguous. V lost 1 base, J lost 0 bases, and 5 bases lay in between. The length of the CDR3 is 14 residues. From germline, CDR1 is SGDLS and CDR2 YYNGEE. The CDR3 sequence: CASSVPASGNTIYF. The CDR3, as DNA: TGTGCCAGCAGCGTACCAGCCTCTGGAAACACCATATATTTT.

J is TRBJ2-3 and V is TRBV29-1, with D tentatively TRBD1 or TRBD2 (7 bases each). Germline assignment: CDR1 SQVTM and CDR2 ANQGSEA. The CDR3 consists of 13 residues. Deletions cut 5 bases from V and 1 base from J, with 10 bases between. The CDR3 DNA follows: TGCAGCGTTCCAGGGGGGGGCACAGATACGCAGTATTTT. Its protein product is CSVPGGGTDTQYF.

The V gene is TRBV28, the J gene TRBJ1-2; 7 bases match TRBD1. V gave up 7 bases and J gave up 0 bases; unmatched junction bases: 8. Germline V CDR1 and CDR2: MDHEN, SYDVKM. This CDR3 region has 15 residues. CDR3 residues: CASTPGTAPNYGYTF. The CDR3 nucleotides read TGTGCCAGCACCCCGGGGACAGCTCCTAACTATGGCTACACCTTC.

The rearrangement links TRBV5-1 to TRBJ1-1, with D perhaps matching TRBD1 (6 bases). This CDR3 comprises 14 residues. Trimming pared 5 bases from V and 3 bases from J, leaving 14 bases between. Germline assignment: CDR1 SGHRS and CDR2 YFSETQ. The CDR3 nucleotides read TGCGCCAGCAGTTCCCTCAGGGGCGACACTGAAGCTTTCTTT. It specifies CASSSLRGDTEAFF.

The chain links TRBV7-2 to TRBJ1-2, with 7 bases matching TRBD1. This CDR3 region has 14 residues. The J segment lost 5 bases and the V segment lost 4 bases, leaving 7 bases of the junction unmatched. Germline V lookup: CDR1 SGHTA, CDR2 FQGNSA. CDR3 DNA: TGTGCCAGCAGCTCACGGGACAGACTTTATGGCTACACCTTC. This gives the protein CASSSRDRLYGYTF.

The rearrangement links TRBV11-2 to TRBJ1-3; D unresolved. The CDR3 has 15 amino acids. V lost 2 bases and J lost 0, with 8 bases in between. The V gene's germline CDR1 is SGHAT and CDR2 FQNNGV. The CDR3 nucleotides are TGTGCCAGCAGCTTATCGGGGAGCTCTGGAAACACCATATATTTT. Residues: CASSLSGSSGNTIYF.

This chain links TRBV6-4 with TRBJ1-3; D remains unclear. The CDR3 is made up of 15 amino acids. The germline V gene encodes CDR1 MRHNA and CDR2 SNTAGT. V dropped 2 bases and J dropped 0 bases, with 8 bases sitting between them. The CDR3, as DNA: TGTGCCAGCAGTGACAGGGCGGGCTCTGGAAACACCATATATTTT. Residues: CASSDRAGSGNTIYF.

CDR3 DNA: TGTGCCAGCAGTACCGACGGGACATTTGAAAAACTGTTTTTT. This translates into CASSTDGTFEKLFF. V and J are TRBV6-1 and TRBJ1-4; maybe TRBD1 (6 bases). The germline gives CDR1 MNHNS, CDR2 SASEGT. Trimming stripped 5 bases from V and 7 bases from J, with 14 bases between. The CDR3 length is 14 residues.

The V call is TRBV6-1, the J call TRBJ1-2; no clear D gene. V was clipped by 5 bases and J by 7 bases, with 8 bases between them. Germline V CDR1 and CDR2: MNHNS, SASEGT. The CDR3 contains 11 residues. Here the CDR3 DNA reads TGTGCCAGCAGTTCAACATCTGGCTACACCTTC. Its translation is CASSSTSGYTF.

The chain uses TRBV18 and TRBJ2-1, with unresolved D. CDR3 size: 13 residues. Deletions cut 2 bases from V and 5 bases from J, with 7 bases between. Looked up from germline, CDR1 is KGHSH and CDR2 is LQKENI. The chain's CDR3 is CASSPYVNNEQFF. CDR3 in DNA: TGTGCCAGCTCACCATACGTAAACAATGAGCAGTTCTTC.